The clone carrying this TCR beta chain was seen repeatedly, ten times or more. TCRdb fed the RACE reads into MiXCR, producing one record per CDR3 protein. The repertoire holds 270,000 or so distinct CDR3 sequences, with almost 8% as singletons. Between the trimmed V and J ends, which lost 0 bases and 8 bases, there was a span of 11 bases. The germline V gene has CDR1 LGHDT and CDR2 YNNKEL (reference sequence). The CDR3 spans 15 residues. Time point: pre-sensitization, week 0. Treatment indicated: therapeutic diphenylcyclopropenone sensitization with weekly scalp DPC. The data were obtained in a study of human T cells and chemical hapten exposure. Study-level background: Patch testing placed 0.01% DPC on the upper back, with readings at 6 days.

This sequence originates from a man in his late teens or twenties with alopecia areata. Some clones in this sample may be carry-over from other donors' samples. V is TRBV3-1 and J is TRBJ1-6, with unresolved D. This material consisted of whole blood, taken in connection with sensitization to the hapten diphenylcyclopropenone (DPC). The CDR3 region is CASSQELPRDSPLHF. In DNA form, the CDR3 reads TGTGCCAGCAGCCAAGAGTTGCCCCGGGATTCACCCCTCCACTTT.